The 3 T cell receptor beta chains below all came from one sample that was sequenced in a study of regulatory T cells in long-lasting Graves disease. Time point indicated: newly diagnosed GD, antithyroid drugs for less than 3 months. Extracted RNA from PBMCs served as the source of the TCR library. Through Arm-PCR of CDR3 regions and iRepertoire HTBI primers, TCR beta libraries were built. Each CDR3 protein gets one entry after TCRdb re-called the multiplex PCR reads with MiXCR. The table records roughly 500,000 distinct CDR3 sequences, 12% of them present only once. These data are also associated with another study on T cells in Graves' hyperthyroidism and ophthalmopathy.

Sequenced material: peripheral blood mononuclear cells (PBMCs), taken at new diagnosis, from a patient treated with antithyroid drugs. The receptors originated from a woman in her 30s with Graves disease.

This clonotype was counted ten times or more. The V and J genes are TRBV20-1 and TRBJ2-2; 11 bases line up with TRBD1. V shed 6 bases and J 2 bases; nucleotides not matched to a gene: 2. Germline CDR1 reads DFQATT; CDR2 reads SNEGSKA (reference sequence). The CDR3 consists of 14 residues. DNA for the CDR3: TGCAGTGCCAGGACAGGGGGCAACACCGGGGAGCTGTTTTTT. The encoded protein is CSARTGGNTGELFF.

Ten or more counts support this clonotype. The V and J genes are TRBV3-1 and TRBJ1-2; TRBD1 matches at 11 bases. CDR3 size: 16 residues. The ends lost 4 bases at V and 5 bases at J; junction bases unmatched: 9. Germline values: CDR1 LGHDT, CDR2 YNNKEL (reference sequence). The DNA of the CDR3 is TGTGCCAGCAGCCGTAATACCGGGACAGGGGGTTATGGCTACACCTTC. It translates to CASSRNTGTGGYGYTF.

This clonotype was seen at least ten times. The chain combines TRBV28 with TRBJ1-5, with TRBD1 matching over 7 bases. The CDR3 has 16 residues. V trimming: 10 bases; J trimming: 0 bases; junction bases outside the gene matches: 12. From germline, CDR1 is MDHEN and CDR2 SYDVKM. The CDR3 sequence is CATMTGNLFSNQPQHF. The CDR3 bases are TGTGCCACCATGACAGGGAACCTATTTAGCAATCAGCCCCAGCATTTT.